The 24 T cell receptor beta chains given below trace back to one sample, sequenced in a study of blood T cell repertoires in COVID-19. TCRdb's copy holds only in-frame clones and misses some; the assay was immunoSEQ multiplex PCR. The sample contains roughly 70,000 clones, around 78% of which appear only once. The sample taken for sequencing was peripheral blood. These receptors came from a human donor in a cohort sampled during active COVID-19.

The rearrangement joins TRBV3-1 (or the pseudogene TRBV3-2) to TRBJ2-7; D is perhaps TRBD2 (8 bases). Germline assignment: CDR1 LGHDT and CDR2 YNNKEL (reference sequence). Trimming shortened V by 2 bases and J by 6 bases, and 23 bases separated the two germline ends. The CDR3 extends over 17 amino acids. The chain's CDR3 is CASSQLPRGPGGAEQYF. CDR3 coding DNA: TGTGCCAGCAGCCAACTCCCTAGGGGGCCCGGGGGGGCCGAGCAGTACTTC.

This clone appeared a few times. The chain links TRBV10-1 to TRBJ1-2, with D hard to call. The CDR3 contains 12 residues. The V gene lost 2 bases and the J gene lost 3 bases, with 4 bases spanning the gap. CDR1 and CDR2 from the germline V gene are WNHNN and SYGVQD (reference sequence). Here the CDR3 reads CASSEGHYGYTF. CDR3 nucleotides: TGCGCCAGCAGTGAGGGGCACTATGGCTACACCTTC.

This clone was seen just once. The chain uses TRBV30 and TRBJ2-5; 10 bases match TRBD1. Losses at the gene ends were 5 bases for V and 5 bases for J; bases not matched to a gene: 8. Germline V gives CDR1 GTSNPN, CDR2 SVGIG (reference sequence). The CDR3 is made up of 14 amino acids. The CDR3 DNA follows: TGTGCCTGGGGTAGACAGGGGGCCGGGGAGACCCAGTACTTC. Protein: CAWGRQGAGETQYF.

This clone was seen a handful of times. The chain employs TRBV7-2 and TRBJ1-4; 8 bases align to TRBD1. The CDR3 totals 14 residues. Germline trimming cut 5 bases from V and 8 bases from J; bases unmatched to any gene: 7. Germline CDR1 reads SGHTA; CDR2 reads FQGNSA. The CDR3 region has the DNA TGTGCCAGCAGCCCACGACAGGGGAGGGAAAAACTGTTTTTT. This encodes CASSPRQGREKLFF.

This rearrangement joins TRBV19 to TRBJ2-7; no clear D gene. The CDR3 sequence is 14 residues long. V lost 6 bases and J lost 0, with 12 bases in between. Germline CDR1 reads LNHDA; CDR2 reads SQIVND (reference sequence). CDR3 sequence (DNA): TGTGCCAGTAGCCCCGTAGCAGTCTCCTACGAGCAGTACTTC. Translation gives CASSPVAVSYEQYF.

V usage is TRBV5-1 and J usage is TRBJ2-7; the D is unclear. The CDR3 is made up of 13 amino acids. V was trimmed by 1 base and J by 0 bases, leaving 5 bases between them. The V gene's germline CDR1 is SGHRS and CDR2 YFSETQ. The CDR3 nucleotides are TGCGCCAGCAGCTTGCGGGTCTCCTACGAGCAGTACTTC. This gives the protein CASSLRVSYEQYF.

This clone was seen only once. J is TRBJ2-5 and V is TRBV24-1, with TRBD1 matching over 7 bases. With V trimmed by 0 bases and J by 1 base, 4 bases remained unmatched. Per the germline V gene, CDR1 is KGHDR and CDR2 is SFDVKD. This CDR3 has 16 residues. In DNA form, the CDR3 reads TGTGCCACCAGTGATTTGAGGGCAGGGGGCCAAGAGACCCAGTACTTC. Its protein product is CATSDLRAGGQETQYF.

The chain is built from TRBV6-5 and TRBJ2-7; 12 bases agree with TRBD1. Germline CDR1 and CDR2: MNHEY and SVGAGI. Unmatched junction bases numbered 3, after V lost 5 bases and J lost 1 base. The CDR3 runs 15 residues. This CDR3 reads CASSRGQGASYEQYF. The CDR3 DNA follows: TGTGCCAGCAGTCGGGGACAGGGGGCGTCCTACGAGCAGTACTTC.

This chain connects TRBV9 to TRBJ2-5; 8 bases agree with TRBD2. The length of the CDR3 is 16 residues. V shed 0 bases, J shed 2 bases, and the junction held 6 bases outside the gene matches. CDR1 SGDLS and CDR2 YYNGEE come from the germline V gene. The CDR3 DNA reads as TGTGCCAGCAGCGTAGCCGGGCGGGAGGCTCAAGAGACCCAGTACTTC. As protein: CASSVAGREAQETQYF. Full variable domain (rest looked up from reference TRBV9 and TRBJ2-5): DSGVTQTPKHLITATGQRVTLRCSPRSGDLSVYWYQQSLDQGLQFLIQYYNGEERAKGNILERFSAQQFPDLHSELNLSSLELGDSALYFCASSVAGREAQETQYFGPGTRLLVL.

The V call is TRBV5-3, the J call TRBJ1-1; TRBD1 matches at 8 bases. TRBV5-3 is flagged as an ORF with uncertain function. This CDR3 is 16 amino acids long. V dropped 7 bases and J dropped 9; count of bases not matched to a gene: 20. Here the CDR3 reads CARQPDRGRSLFKAFF. CDR3 sequence (DNA): TGTGCCAGACAGCCCGACAGGGGCCGATCATTGTTTAAAGCTTTCTTT.

In this sample, this clone turned up many times. The V and J genes are TRBV11-2 and TRBJ2-1; TRBD2 matches 7 bases. The germline V gene encodes CDR1 SGHAT and CDR2 FQNNGV. Trimming cost V 1 base and J 6 bases; bases outside gene matches: 6. CDR3 length: 15 amino acids. CDR3 sequence reads: CASSLALALSNEQFF. As DNA, the CDR3 is TGTGCCAGCAGCTTAGCACTAGCGCTTTCCAATGAGCAGTTCTTC.

This clone was found once. This chain links TRBV10-3 with TRBJ2-7; a possible D gene is TRBD1 (7 bases). The germline gives CDR1 ENHRY, CDR2 SYGVKD. The CDR3 length is 13 residues. V was cut by 2 bases and J by 7 bases, with 12 bases left in between. Written as DNA, the CDR3 is TGTGCCATCAGTGAGGACAGGGAGGCGGAGCAGTACTTC. It encodes CAISEDREAEQYF.

The rearrangement joins TRBV24-1 to TRBJ2-1; D not certain. This CDR3 is built from 14 residues. V gave up 5 bases and J gave up 0 bases, with 7 bases separating them. From germline, CDR1 is KGHDR and CDR2 SFDVKD. The CDR3 sequence is CATSVAGSYNEQFF. In DNA form, the CDR3 reads TGTGCCACCAGTGTAGCCGGCTCCTACAATGAGCAGTTCTTC.

The rearrangement uses TRBV19 and TRBJ2-7; D is ambiguous. V lost 3 bases, J lost 6 bases, and 9 bases lay in between. The CDR3 consists of 12 residues. Germline V gene sequence: CDR1 LNHDA, CDR2 SQIVND (reference sequence). The CDR3 DNA reads as TGTGCCAGTAGTATTAAGCACAGCGAGCAGTACTTC. This codes for CASSIKHSEQYF.

V and J are TRBV29-1 and TRBJ2-7, with 9 positions matching TRBD1. Germline assignment: CDR1 SQVTM and CDR2 ANQGSEA. The CDR3 is 14 residues long. V dropped 6 bases and J dropped 2; count of bases not matched to a gene: 8. As DNA, the CDR3 is TGCAGCGTGAGTGGACAGGGGAGAACCTACGAGCAGTACTTC. This translates into CSVSGQGRTYEQYF.

The chain has TRBV19 and TRBJ1-1, with 8 bases that match TRBD1. The CDR3 spans 15 residues. V gave up 6 bases and J gave up 0 bases; unmatched junction bases: 6. Germline V gene data show CDR1 as LNHDA and CDR2 as SQIVND (reference sequence). CDR3 in DNA: TGTGCCAGTAGCCGAGCAGGGGGCCTGAACACTGAAGCTTTCTTT. Its protein is CASSRAGGLNTEAFF.

In this sample, this clone turned up a few times. CDR3 sequence: CASSLVQGNTEAFF. For the CDR3, the DNA is TGTGCCAGCAGCTTAGTACAGGGCAACACTGAAGCTTTCTTT. V gene TRBV7-8 combines with J gene TRBJ1-1; D may be TRBD1 (6 bases). Germline CDR1 is SGHVS and CDR2 is FQNEAQ. The CDR3 runs 14 residues. Trimming took off 1 base at V and 2 bases at J, with 8 bases between the two ends. Full variable domain (outside the CDR3, taken from reference TRBV7-8 and TRBJ1-1): GAGVSQSPRYKVAKRGQDVALRCDPISGHVSLFWYQQALGQGPEFLTYFQNEAQLDKSGLPSDRFFAERPEGSVSTLKIQRTQQEDSAVYLCASSLVQGNTEAFFGQGTRLTVV.

The rearrangement uses TRBV19 and TRBJ2-5, with 7 bases lining up with TRBD2. Germline V gene lookup returns CDR1 LNHDA and CDR2 SQIVND (reference sequence). The CDR3 covers 21 residues. Trimming at V came to 1 base and at J to 1 base, leaving 21 bases not matched to a gene. Written as DNA, the CDR3 is TGTGCCAGTAGTATAGCCGATCGCTCCCGTCCAGCGGGGATCCGCCAAGAGACCCAGTACTTC. This sequence encodes CASSIADRSRPAGIRQETQYF.

The chain combines TRBV28 with TRBJ2-5; no firm D call. This CDR3 is built from 15 residues. The ends were cut back, 1 base at V and 1 base at J, with 10 bases in the middle. Germline V lookup: CDR1 MDHEN, CDR2 SYDVKM. CDR3 sequence reads: CASSLSPGAQETQYF. CDR3 coding DNA: TGTGCCAGCAGTTTATCGCCGGGTGCCCAAGAGACCCAGTACTTC.

The chain has TRBV19 and TRBJ1-1, with D hard to call. The CDR3 sequence is 12 residues long. V was cut by 3 bases and J by 8 bases, with 10 bases left in between. CDR1 and CDR2 (germline): LNHDA, SQIVND (reference sequence). The CDR3 DNA sequence: TGTGCCAGTAGTATTAGCCCCGGAGAAGCTTTCTTT. Encoded protein: CASSISPGEAFF.

The chain is built from TRBV10-3 and TRBJ2-5; 12 bases map to TRBD2. The V and J ends lost 5 bases and 1 base, in that order; junction bases with no gene match: 5. The CDR3 consists of 16 residues. The germline V gene has CDR1 ENHRY and CDR2 SYGVKD. CDR3 region: CAISRGLAGPQETQYF. In nucleotides, the CDR3 is TGTGCCATCAGTCGAGGACTAGCGGGACCCCAAGAGACCCAGTACTTC.

The CDR3: CASSYIWGLDQPQHF. Written as DNA, the CDR3 is TGTGCCAGCAGTTACATATGGGGACTCGATCAGCCCCAGCATTTT. This chain links TRBV6-5 with TRBJ1-5; possibly TRBD1 for D (5 bases). CDR1 MNHEY and CDR2 SVGAGI come from the germline V gene. The CDR3 is 15 amino acids. Trimming cost V 2 bases and J 5 bases, with 13 bases left between them.

This clone was seen once. V and J are TRBV3-1 (or the pseudogene TRBV3-2) and TRBJ1-2, with a tentative D call TRBD1 (6 bases). CDR1 and CDR2 (germline): LGHDT, YNNKEL (reference sequence). The germline V and J ends were trimmed by 1 base and 7 bases, with 19 bases remaining between them. The length of the CDR3 is 16 residues. Written as DNA, the CDR3 is TGTGCCAGCAGCCAAGCCTTTCAGGGGAATGAGGGTGGCTACACCTTC. Its translation: CASSQAFQGNEGGYTF.

This clone showed up just once. In DNA, the CDR3 is TGTGCCAGCAGTGGACTTGGGGAGACCCAGTACTTC. Its translation: CASSGLGETQYF. This chain joins TRBV2 and TRBJ2-5; D remains unclear. This CDR3 region has 12 residues. V lost 4 bases to trimming and J lost 5 bases, with 8 bases between them. The germline V gene has CDR1 SNHLY and CDR2 FYNNEI.